A selection of T cell receptor beta chains follows, all from one sample in a study of follicular helper T cells after annual influenza vaccination. Here immunoSEQ multiplex PCR was the method, and the copy in TCRdb shows in-frame clones only, minus some. In the table there are around 15,000 clones, roughly 84% of which are singletons. This specimen was CXCR5+ CD38- circulating T follicular helper cells from blood, taken 7 days after influenza vaccination. Receptors were obtained from an adult who received the influenza vaccine. CDR3s include the opening cysteine and the closing phenylalanine or tryptophan. A D gene is named only where the DNA matches it firmly. Clone size is shown for a subset of rows, as once, few, many or a class of expanded clone.

D	size	J	V	CDR3	DNA
-	-	TRBJ2-7	TRBV7-2	CASSFEGGPGEQYF	TGTGCCAGCAGCTTCGAGGGGGGGCCAGGCGAGCAGTACTTC
-	-	TRBJ2-5	TRBV28	CASRYRAETQYF	TGTGCCAGCAGGTACAGGGCCGAGACCCAGTACTTC
TRBD2	-	TRBJ2-5	TRBV15	CATSAGGRVGGETQYF	TGTGCCACCAGCGCGGGGGGGAGGGTGGGAGGAGAGACCCAGTACTTC
TRBD2	-	TRBJ2-1	TRBV18	CASSPPSGRDLGEQFF	TGTGCCAGCTCACCACCCAGCGGGAGGGACCTTGGGGAGCAGTTCTTC
-	-	TRBJ1-2	TRBV9	CASSFRSTAYYGYTF	TGTGCCAGCAGCTTTCGATCGACAGCCTATTATGGCTACACCTTC
-	-	TRBJ2-7	TRBV19	CASSLRGSYEQYF	TGTGCCAGTAGTTTAAGGGGCTCCTACGAGCAGTACTTC
-	-	TRBJ2-5	TRBV20-1	CSAQFQETQYF	TGCAGTGCTCAATTCCAAGAGACCCAGTACTTC
TRBD1	-	TRBJ2-2	TRBV5-1	CASSPGTGGIRNGELFF	TGCGCCAGCAGTCCCGGGACAGGGGGGATTCGGAACGGGGAGCTGTTTTTT
-	-	TRBJ2-3	TRBV2	CASSPAGGTDTQYF	TGTGCCAGCAGTCCGGCTGGAGGAACAGATACGCAGTATTTT
-	-	TRBJ2-7	TRBV20-1	CSVRGGYEQYF	TGCAGTGTGCGGGGAGGCTACGAGCAGTACTTC
-	-	TRBJ2-2	TRBV11-2	CASPPHRGWGDTGELFF	TGTGCCAGCCCCCCCCACCGGGGGTGGGGCGACACCGGGGAGCTGTTTTTT
TRBD1	-	TRBJ2-5	TRBV30	CAWRAGQGIETQYF	TGTGCCTGGAGGGCGGGACAGGGAATCGAGACCCAGTACTTC
TRBD1	-	TRBJ2-1	TRBV14	CASSQDSGTGNRQFF	TGTGCCAGCAGCCAAGATTCCGGGACAGGGAATAGGCAGTTCTTC
-	-	TRBJ1-3	TRBV30	CAWSVRGGAGNTIYF	TGTGCCTGGAGTGTACGGGGGGGAGCTGGAAACACCATATATTTT
TRBD1	-	TRBJ1-2	TRBV19	CASLRTGTENGYTF	TGTGCCAGTCTTAGAACCGGGACAGAGAATGGCTACACCTTC
TRBD1	few	TRBJ1-2	TRBV23-1	CASSLRGRFNYGYTF	TGCGCCAGCAGTCTCAGGGGGCGATTTAACTATGGCTACACCTTC
TRBD1	-	TRBJ1-6	TRBV6-1	CASGDRGTSPLHF	TGTGCCAGCGGGGACAGGGGGACTTCACCCCTCCACTTT
TRBD2	-	TRBJ2-1	TRBV7-2	CASSSFQAGGNEQFF	TGTGCCAGCAGCTCTTTCCAAGCGGGGGGAAATGAGCAGTTCTTC
-	-	TRBJ1-1	TRBV5-4	CASSVPGHKNTEAFF	TGTGCCAGCAGCGTGCCGGGACACAAGAACACTGAAGCTTTCTTT
TRBD2	few	TRBJ2-3	TRBV25-1	CASSISGSGTDTQYF	TGTGCCAGCAGCATTAGCGGGAGTGGAACAGATACGCAGTATTTT
-	-	TRBJ1-1	TRBV2	CASGSNAEAFF	TGTGCCAGCGGCAGTAACGCTGAAGCTTTCTTT
-	-	TRBJ1-1	TRBV6-1	CASSQGLNTEAFF	TGTGCCAGCAGTCAGGGGCTCAACACTGAAGCTTTCTTT
-	-	TRBJ2-3	TRBV7-9	CASSLGASTDTQYF	TGTGCCAGCAGCTTAGGGGCGTCCACAGATACGCAGTATTTT
-	-	TRBJ1-5	TRBV5-8	CASSPWGGGSSNQPQHF	TGTGCCAGCAGCCCCTGGGGTGGAGGATCGAGCAATCAGCCCCAGCATTTT
TRBD1	-	TRBJ2-5	TRBV7-2	CASRPGTGGWETQYF	TGTGCCAGCAGACCCGGGACAGGGGGCTGGGAGACCCAGTACTTC
-	-	TRBJ2-5	TRBV5-1	CASSFPGEETQYF	TGCGCCAGCAGCTTCCCAGGGGAAGAGACCCAGTACTTC
TRBD1	once	TRBJ2-7	TRBV7-9	CASSHSDRASYEQYF	TGTGCCAGCAGCCACTCTGACAGGGCTTCCTACGAGCAGTACTTC
TRBD1	once	TRBJ1-5	TRBV18	CASSQGVDQPQHF	TGTGCCAGCTCTCAGGGGGTCGATCAGCCCCAGCATTTT
TRBD2	-	TRBJ2-1	TRBV9	CASSVLAGGPNEQFF	TGTGCCAGCAGCGTTCTCGCGGGAGGGCCGAATGAGCAGTTCTTC
TRBD1	-	TRBJ2-7	TRBV7-9	CASSFLGQGTYF	TGTGCCAGCAGCTTCCTCGGACAGGGAACGTACTTC
TRBD1	-	TRBJ2-7	TRBV7-6	CASSLEGQGFHEQYF	TGTGCCAGCAGCCTTGAGGGACAGGGGTTCCACGAGCAGTACTTC
-	-	TRBJ1-5	TRBV19	CASSIDSPRQPQHF	TGTGCCAGTAGTATAGATAGCCCGCGACAGCCCCAGCATTTT
-	-	TRBJ1-3	TRBV28	CASQASISVGNTIYF	TGTGCCAGCCAGGCGTCAATTTCTGTCGGAAACACCATATATTTT
-	few	TRBJ1-4	TRBV19	CASSHPGKVKLFF	TGTGCCAGTAGTCATCCAGGGAAGGTAAAACTGTTTTTT
-	-	TRBJ1-2	TRBV9	CASSVAGGAPGGGYTF	TGTGCCAGCAGCGTAGCTGGCGGCGCACCTGGAGGTGGCTACACCTTC
TRBD2	-	TRBJ2-3	TRBV6-6	CASRDSGGLTDTQYF	TGTGCCAGCAGGGATAGCGGGGGCCTCACAGATACGCAGTATTTT
TRBD2	-	TRBJ2-2	TRBV5-1	CASRAGTSGSSNTGELFF	TGCGCCAGCAGGGCGGGGACTAGCGGGTCTTCGAACACCGGGGAGCTGTTTTTT
-	-	TRBJ2-1	TRBV5-1	CASSFRGDGFNEQFF	TGCGCCAGCAGCTTCCGAGGAGACGGATTCAATGAGCAGTTCTTC
TRBD1	-	TRBJ1-5	TRBV19	CASRKTDRVSNQPQHF	TGTGCCAGTCGCAAAACGGACAGGGTTAGCAATCAGCCCCAGCATTTT
-	-	TRBJ2-3	TRBV7-2	CASSPSGTDTQYF	TGTGCCAGCAGCCCGAGTGGCACAGATACGCAGTATTTT
-	few	TRBJ1-6	TRBV28	CASSPPGLLRESPLHF	TGTGCCAGCAGTCCCCCCGGACTACTGAGGGAGTCACCCCTCCACTTT
-	-	TRBJ2-5	TRBV19	CASSIVTDQETQYF	TGTGCCAGTAGTATCGTTACAGACCAAGAGACCCAGTACTTC
TRBD1	-	TRBJ1-6	TRBV4-2	CASSQDRGQNSPLHF	TGTGCCAGCAGCCAAGATAGGGGGCAGAATTCACCCCTCCACTTT
TRBD2	-	TRBJ2-3	TRBV7-9	CASRGGLTDTQYF	TGTGCCAGCCGGGGGGGCCTCACAGATACGCAGTATTTT
TRBD1	few	TRBJ1-2	TRBV5-1	CASSLGTGSDGYTF	TGCGCCAGCAGCTTAGGGACAGGGAGTGATGGCTACACCTTC
-	once	TRBJ1-2	TRBV5-6	CASNDRTPYGYTF	TGTGCCAGCAACGACAGGACCCCTTATGGCTACACCTTC
-	-	TRBJ1-3	TRBV30	CAWSVKQLWGNTIYF	TGTGCCTGGAGTGTAAAACAGCTCTGGGGAAACACCATATATTTT
TRBD2	-	TRBJ2-5	TRBV5-1	CASKPPQGAGGETQYF	TGCGCCAGCAAGCCACCCCAGGGAGCGGGGGGGGAGACCCAGTACTTC
-	-	TRBJ2-2	TRBV25-1	CASSVRTVLGNTGELFF	TGTGCCAGCAGTGTTAGGACAGTCCTGGGAAACACCGGGGAGCTGTTTTTT
-	few	TRBJ1-3	TRBV5-1	CASSLAGGSLPNTIYF	TGCGCCAGCAGCTTGGCCGGGGGGAGCCTCCCAAACACCATATATTTT
TRBD1	once	TRBJ2-3	TRBV7-3	CASSLGDRGDTQYF	TGTGCCAGCAGCTTAGGGGACAGGGGGGATACGCAGTATTTT
-	-	TRBJ1-6	TRBV6-6	CASSYHRDGSNSPLHF	TGTGCCAGCAGTTACCACAGGGATGGCTCTAATTCACCCCTCCACTTT
-	-	TRBJ1-5	TRBV9	CASSVEAGISQPQHF	TGTGCCAGCAGCGTAGAGGCGGGGATTAGTCAGCCCCAGCATTTT
-	few	TRBJ1-2	TRBV19	CASSMARLGYTF	TGTGCCAGTAGTATGGCCCGTCTTGGCTACACCTTC